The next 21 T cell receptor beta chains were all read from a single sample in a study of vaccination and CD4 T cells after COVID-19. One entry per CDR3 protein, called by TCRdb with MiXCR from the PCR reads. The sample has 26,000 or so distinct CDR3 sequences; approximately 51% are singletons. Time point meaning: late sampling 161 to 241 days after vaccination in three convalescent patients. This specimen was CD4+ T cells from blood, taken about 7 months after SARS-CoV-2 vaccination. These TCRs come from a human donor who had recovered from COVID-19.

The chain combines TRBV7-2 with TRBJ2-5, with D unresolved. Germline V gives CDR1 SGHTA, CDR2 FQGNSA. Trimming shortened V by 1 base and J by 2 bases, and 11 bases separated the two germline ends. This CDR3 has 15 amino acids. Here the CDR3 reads CASSLGLITQETQYF. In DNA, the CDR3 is TGTGCCAGCAGCTTAGGACTTATAACTCAAGAGACCCAGTACTTC.

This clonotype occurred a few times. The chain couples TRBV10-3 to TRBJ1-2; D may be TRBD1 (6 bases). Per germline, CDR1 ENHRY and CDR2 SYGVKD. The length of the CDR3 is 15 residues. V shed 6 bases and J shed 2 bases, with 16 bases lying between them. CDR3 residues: CAISDLGQLNYGYTF. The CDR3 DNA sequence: TGTGCCATCAGCGACCTCGGACAGCTGAACTATGGCTACACCTTC.

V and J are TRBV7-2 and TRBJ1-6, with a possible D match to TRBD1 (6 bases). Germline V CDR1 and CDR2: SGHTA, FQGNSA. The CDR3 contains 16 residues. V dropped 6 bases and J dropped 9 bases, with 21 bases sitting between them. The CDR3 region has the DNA TGTGCCAGCAGTACACGCCGGGGGGCTGTGGGTTCACCCCTCCACTTT. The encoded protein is CASSTRRGAVGSPLHF. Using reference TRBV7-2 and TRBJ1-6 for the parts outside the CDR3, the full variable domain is GAGVSQSPSNKVTEKGKDVELRCDPISGHTALYWYRQSLGQGLEFLIYFQGNSAPDKSGLPSDRFSAERTGGSVSTLTIQRTQQEDSAVYLCASSTRRGAVGSPLHFGNGTRLTVT.

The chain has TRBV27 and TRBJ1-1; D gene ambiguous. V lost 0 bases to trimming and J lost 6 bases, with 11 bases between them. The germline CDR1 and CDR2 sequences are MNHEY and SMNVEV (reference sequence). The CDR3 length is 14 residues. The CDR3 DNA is TGTGCCAGCAGTTTATCGAGCGGCGCCCCTGAAGCTTTCTTT. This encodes CASSLSSGAPEAFF.

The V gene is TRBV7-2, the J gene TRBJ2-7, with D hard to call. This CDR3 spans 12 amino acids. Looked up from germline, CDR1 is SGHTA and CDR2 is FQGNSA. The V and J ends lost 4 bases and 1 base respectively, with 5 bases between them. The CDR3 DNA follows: TGTGCCAGCAGCTCCTCGTCCTACGAGCAGTACTTC. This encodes CASSSSSYEQYF.

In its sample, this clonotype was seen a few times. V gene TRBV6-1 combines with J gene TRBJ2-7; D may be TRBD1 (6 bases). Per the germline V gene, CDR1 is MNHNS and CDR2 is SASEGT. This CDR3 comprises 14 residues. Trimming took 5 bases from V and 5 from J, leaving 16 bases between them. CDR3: CASSPTRTANEQYF. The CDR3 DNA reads TGTGCCAGCAGTCCGACCCGGACAGCCAACGAGCAGTACTTC.

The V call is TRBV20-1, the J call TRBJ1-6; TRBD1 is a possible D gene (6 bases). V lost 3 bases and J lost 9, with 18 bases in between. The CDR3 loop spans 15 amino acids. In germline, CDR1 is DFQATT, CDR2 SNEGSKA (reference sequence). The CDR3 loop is CSASVAGAPISPLHF. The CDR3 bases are TGCAGTGCTAGCGTCGCAGGGGCTCCCATTTCACCCCTCCACTTT.

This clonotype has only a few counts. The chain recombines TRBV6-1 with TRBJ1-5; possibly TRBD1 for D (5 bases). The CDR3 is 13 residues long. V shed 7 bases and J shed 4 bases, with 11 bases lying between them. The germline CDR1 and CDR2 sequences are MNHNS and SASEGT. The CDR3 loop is CASKVGLNQPQHF. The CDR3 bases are TGTGCCAGCAAGGTGGGGCTTAATCAGCCCCAGCATTTT.

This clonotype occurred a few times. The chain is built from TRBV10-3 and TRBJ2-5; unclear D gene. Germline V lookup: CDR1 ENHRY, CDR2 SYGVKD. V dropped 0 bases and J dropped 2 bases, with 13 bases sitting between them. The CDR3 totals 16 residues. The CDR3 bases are TGTGCCATCAGTGAGTCGTATGAGACGAATCAAGAGACCCAGTACTTC. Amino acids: CAISESYETNQETQYF.

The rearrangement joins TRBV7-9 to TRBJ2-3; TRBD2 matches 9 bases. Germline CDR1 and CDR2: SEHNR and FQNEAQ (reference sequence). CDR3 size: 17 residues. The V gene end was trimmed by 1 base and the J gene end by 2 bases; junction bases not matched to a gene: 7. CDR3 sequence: CASSLGQLAGHTDTQYF. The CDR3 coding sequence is TGTGCCAGCAGCTTAGGCCAGCTAGCGGGGCACACAGATACGCAGTATTTT.

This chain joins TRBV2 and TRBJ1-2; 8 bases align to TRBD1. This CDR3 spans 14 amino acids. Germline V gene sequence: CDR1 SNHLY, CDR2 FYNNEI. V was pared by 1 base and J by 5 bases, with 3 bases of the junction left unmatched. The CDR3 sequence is CASSEGRGRYGYTF. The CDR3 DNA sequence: TGTGCCAGCAGTGAAGGCAGGGGGCGATATGGCTACACCTTC.

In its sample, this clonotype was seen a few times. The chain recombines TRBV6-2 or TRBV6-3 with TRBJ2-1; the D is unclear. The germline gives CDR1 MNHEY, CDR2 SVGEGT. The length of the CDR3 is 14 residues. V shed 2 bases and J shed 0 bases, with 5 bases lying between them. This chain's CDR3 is CASSYSSSYNEQFF. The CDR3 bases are TGTGCCAGCAGTTACAGCAGCTCCTACAATGAGCAGTTCTTC.

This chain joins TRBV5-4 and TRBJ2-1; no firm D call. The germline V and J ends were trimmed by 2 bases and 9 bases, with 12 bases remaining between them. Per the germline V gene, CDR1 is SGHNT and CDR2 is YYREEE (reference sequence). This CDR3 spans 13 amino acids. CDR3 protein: CASSLDTLGEQFF. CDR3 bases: TGTGCCAGCAGCTTAGACACCCTTGGTGAGCAGTTCTTC.

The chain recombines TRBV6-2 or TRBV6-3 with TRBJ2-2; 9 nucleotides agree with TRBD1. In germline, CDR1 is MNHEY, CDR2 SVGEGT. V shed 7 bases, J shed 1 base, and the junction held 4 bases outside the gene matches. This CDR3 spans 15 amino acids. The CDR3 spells CASTTGGRNTGELFF. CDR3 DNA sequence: TGTGCCAGCACCACAGGGGGCCGGAACACCGGGGAGCTGTTTTTT.

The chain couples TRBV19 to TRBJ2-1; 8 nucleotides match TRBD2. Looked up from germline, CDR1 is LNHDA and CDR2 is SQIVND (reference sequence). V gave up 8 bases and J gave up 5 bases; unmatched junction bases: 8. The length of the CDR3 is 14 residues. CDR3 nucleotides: TGTGCCAGTTCCAGCGGGAGCGCCGACAATGAGCAGTTCTTC. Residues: CASSSGSADNEQFF.

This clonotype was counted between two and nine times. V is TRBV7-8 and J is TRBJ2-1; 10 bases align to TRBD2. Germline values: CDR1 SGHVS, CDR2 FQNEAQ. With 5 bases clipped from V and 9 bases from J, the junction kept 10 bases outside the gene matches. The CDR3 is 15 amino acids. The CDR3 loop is CASSPLGLAGVEQFF. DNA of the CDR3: TGTGCCAGCAGCCCCCTTGGGCTAGCGGGAGTTGAGCAGTTCTTC. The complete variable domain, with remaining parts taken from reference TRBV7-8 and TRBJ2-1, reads GAGVSQSPRYKVAKRGQDVALRCDPISGHVSLFWYQQALGQGPEFLTYFQNEAQLDKSGLPSDRFFAERPEGSVSTLKIQRTQQEDSAVYLCASSPLGLAGVEQFFGPGTRLTVL.

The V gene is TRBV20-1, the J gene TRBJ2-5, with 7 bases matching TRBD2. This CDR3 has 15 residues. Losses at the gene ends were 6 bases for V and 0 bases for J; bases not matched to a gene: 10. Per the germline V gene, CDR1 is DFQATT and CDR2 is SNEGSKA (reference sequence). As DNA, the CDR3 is TGCAGTGCCTCTTCTAGCGGTTGGTACCAAGAGACCCAGTACTTC. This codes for CSASSSGWYQETQYF.

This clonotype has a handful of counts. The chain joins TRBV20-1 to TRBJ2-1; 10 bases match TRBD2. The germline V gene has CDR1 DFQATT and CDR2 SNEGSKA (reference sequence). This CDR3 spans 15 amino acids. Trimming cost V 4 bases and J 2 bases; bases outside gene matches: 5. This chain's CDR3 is CSATSSGSTYNEQFF. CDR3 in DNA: TGCAGTGCTACGTCTAGCGGGAGTACCTACAATGAGCAGTTCTTC.

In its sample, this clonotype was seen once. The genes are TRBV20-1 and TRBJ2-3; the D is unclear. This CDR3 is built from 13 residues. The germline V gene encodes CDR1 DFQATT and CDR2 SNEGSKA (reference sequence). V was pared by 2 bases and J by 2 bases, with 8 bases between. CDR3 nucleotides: TGCAGTGCTAGAACGCCTAACACAGATACGCAGTATTTT. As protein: CSARTPNTDTQYF.

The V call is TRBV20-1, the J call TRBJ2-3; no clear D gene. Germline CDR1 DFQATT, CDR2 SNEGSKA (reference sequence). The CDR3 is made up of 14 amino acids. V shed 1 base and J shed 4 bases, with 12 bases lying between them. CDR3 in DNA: TGCAGTGCTAGAGCGCAGCGTTGGGCAGATACGCAGTATTTT. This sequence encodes CSARAQRWADTQYF.

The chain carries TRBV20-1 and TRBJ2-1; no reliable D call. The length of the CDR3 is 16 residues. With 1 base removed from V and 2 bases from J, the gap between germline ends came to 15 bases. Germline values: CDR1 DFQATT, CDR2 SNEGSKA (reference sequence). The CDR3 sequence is CSARVRLGGTYNEQFF. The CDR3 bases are TGCAGTGCTAGAGTCCGCCTGGGCGGAACCTACAATGAGCAGTTCTTC.